Listed below are T cell receptor beta chains from one sample, sequenced in a study of blood T cell repertoires in COVID-19. The protocol was immunoSEQ multiplex PCR, while the TCRdb copy is restricted to in-frame clones and leaves out a portion. The data hold more than 300,000 clones, with around 91% observed a single time. The sample comprised peripheral blood. The receptors originated from a young woman who had recovered from COVID-19. Both conserved end residues are part of each CDR3. Each record gives: clone size, D gene, J gene, V gene, CDR3 protein, CDR3 DNA. The D gene is left open where the match is weak. A clone size is listed for some rows: how often the clone was seen (once, few, many), or a class if it is expanded.

clone size: .; D gene: .; J gene: TRBJ2-1; V gene: TRBV11-1; CDR3 protein: CASSLALQRPSSYNEQFF; CDR3 DNA: TGTGCCAGCAGCTTAGCGTTACAGCGGCCTAGCTCCTACAATGAGCAGTTCTTC
clone size: .; D gene: .; J gene: TRBJ1-2; V gene: TRBV27; CDR3 protein: CASSLSVEGFYGYTF; CDR3 DNA: TGTGCCAGCAGTTTATCTGTGGAGGGTTTCTATGGCTACACCTTC
clone size: .; D gene: TRBD2; J gene: TRBJ2-5; V gene: TRBV3-1/TRBV3-2; CDR3 protein: CASSPVGGWETQYF; CDR3 DNA: TGTGCCAGCAGCCCGGTGGGGGGGTGGGAGACCCAGTACTTC
clone size: .; D gene: TRBD2; J gene: TRBJ2-1; V gene: TRBV7-2; CDR3 protein: CASSAPLLAGGSSYNEQFF; CDR3 DNA: TGTGCCAGCAGCGCCCCACTCCTAGCGGGGGGTAGCTCCTACAATGAGCAGTTCTTC
clone size: .; D gene: .; J gene: TRBJ2-3; V gene: TRBV6-1; CDR3 protein: CASSESSRFRTDTQYF; CDR3 DNA: TGTGCCAGCAGTGAATCCAGCAGGTTTCGCACAGATACGCAGTATTTT
clone size: few; D gene: .; J gene: TRBJ1-6; V gene: TRBV30; CDR3 protein: CACPAGELYNSPLHF; CDR3 DNA: TGTGCCTGCCCCGCTGGAGAGCTCTATAATTCACCCCTCCACTTT
clone size: .; D gene: .; J gene: TRBJ1-6; V gene: TRBV27; CDR3 protein: CASSYARGSYNSPLHF; CDR3 DNA: TGTGCCAGCAGTTACGCCAGGGGCTCCTATAATTCACCCCTCCACTTT
clone size: few; D gene: .; J gene: TRBJ1-2; V gene: TRBV11-3; CDR3 protein: CASSRGYGYTF; CDR3 DNA: TGTGCCAGCTCGAGGGGGTATGGCTACACCTTC
clone size: once; D gene: TRBD1; J gene: TRBJ2-6; V gene: TRBV30; CDR3 protein: CAWSKDRDGANVLTF; CDR3 DNA: TGTGCCTGGAGTAAGGACAGGGATGGGGCCAACGTCCTGACTTTC
clone size: .; D gene: .; J gene: TRBJ1-2; V gene: TRBV6-5; CDR3 protein: CATWQNGYTF; CDR3 DNA: TGTGCCACCTGGCAGAATGGCTACACCTTC
clone size: .; D gene: TRBD1; J gene: TRBJ1-4; V gene: TRBV6-2/TRBV6-3; CDR3 protein: CASSSTGGATNEKLFF; CDR3 DNA: TGTGCCAGCAGTTCAACAGGGGGCGCAACTAATGAAAAACTGTTTTTT
clone size: .; D gene: .; J gene: TRBJ2-5; V gene: TRBV30; CDR3 protein: CAWSWRGRRETQYF; CDR3 DNA: TGTGCCTGGAGTTGGCGAGGGAGAAGAGAGACCCAGTACTTC
clone size: .; D gene: .; J gene: TRBJ2-2; V gene: TRBV10-3; CDR3 protein: CAISESGPGAGELFF; CDR3 DNA: TGTGCCATCAGTGAGTCGGGGCCAGGGGCCGGGGAGCTGTTTTTT
clone size: .; D gene: TRBD2; J gene: TRBJ2-5; V gene: TRBV15; CDR3 protein: CATSRGGASGETQYF; CDR3 DNA: TGTGCCACCAGCAGAGGGGGGGCTAGCGGGGAGACCCAGTACTTC